Below, 9 T cell receptor beta chains from the same sample are listed, as sequenced in a study of blood T cell repertoires in COVID-19. Clones were sequenced by immunoSEQ multiplex PCR, and TCRdb holds only the in-frame ones, with some missing. The table lists about 140,000 clones, around 88% of them singletons, with about 1.5% in the top ten. The sequencing sample was made of peripheral blood. These receptors all stem from an older woman with acute or convalescent COVID-19.

The chain combines TRBV5-1 with TRBJ1-1; 11 bases line up with TRBD1. The CDR3 is made up of 17 amino acids. V gave up 2 bases and J gave up 0 bases; unmatched junction bases: 6. CDR1 is SGHRS and CDR2 is YFSETQ in the germline V gene. CDR3 region: CASSFWTGGYVNTEAFF. In DNA form, the CDR3 reads TGCGCCAGCAGCTTTTGGACAGGGGGCTACGTGAACACTGAAGCTTTCTTT.

Comments on this clone: Other DNA sequences of this sample code for an identical CDR3. The chain joins TRBV5-1 to TRBJ1-2; 7 bases line up with TRBD1. The germline CDR1 and CDR2 sequences are SGHRS and YFSETQ. With 0 bases clipped from V and 4 bases from J, the junction kept 0 bases outside the gene matches. CDR3 length: 13 amino acids. The CDR3 spells CASSLGDSYGYTF. The DNA for the CDR3 is TGCGCCAGCAGCTTGGGGGACAGCTATGGCTACACCTTC. Supplemented by reference TRBV5-1 and TRBJ1-2, the full variable domain reads KAGVTQTPRYLIKTRGQQVTLSCSPISGHRSVSWYQQTPGQGLQFLFEYFSETQRNKGNFPGRFSGRQFSNSRSEMNVSTLELGDSALYLCASSLGDSYGYTFGSGTRLTVV.

V is TRBV28 and J is TRBJ1-2, with D unclear. The CDR3 has 14 residues. CDR1 MDHEN and CDR2 SYDVKM come from the germline V gene. The V end lost 8 bases, the J end lost 4 bases, and 17 bases lay between the germline ends. For the CDR3, the DNA is TGTGCCAGCGGTCCAGGAGGGCGAGGCTATGGCTACACCTTC. This sequence encodes CASGPGGRGYGYTF.

V gene TRBV11-1 combines with J gene TRBJ2-1; D possibly corresponds to TRBD1 (6 bases). The CDR3 extends over 16 amino acids. Germline V gives CDR1 SGHAT, CDR2 FQDESV (reference sequence). V lost 5 bases to trimming and J lost 6 bases, with 20 bases between them. Here the CDR3 reads CASSPRGNLGGNEQFF. The CDR3 DNA follows: TGTGCCAGCAGCCCCAGGGGAAATCTTGGGGGCAATGAGCAGTTCTTC.

The chain employs TRBV4-3 and TRBJ2-5; D perhaps matches TRBD2 (7 bases). CDR3 length equals 16 residues. CDR1 and CDR2 (germline): LGHNA, YSLEER. Trimming cost V 0 bases and J 5 bases, with 16 bases left between them. In DNA, the CDR3 is TGCGCCAGCAGCCAAGATTTTGGGGGGGGCCGGGAGACCCAGTACTTC. Translated, it gives CASSQDFGGGRETQYF.

This clone has just one count. The chain employs TRBV5-1 and TRBJ2-7; D perhaps matches TRBD2 (6 bases). The germline V gene encodes CDR1 SGHRS and CDR2 YFSETQ. The ends were cut back, 0 bases at V and 3 bases at J, with 13 bases in the middle. CDR3 length: 15 residues. CDR3 in DNA: TGCGCCAGCAGCTTGGGGGAGGCAGGCCGCTACGAGCAGTACTTC. Protein product: CASSLGEAGRYEQYF.

The rearrangement links TRBV27 to TRBJ1-3; perhaps TRBD1 as D (6 bases). CDR1 is MNHEY and CDR2 is SMNVEV in the germline V gene (reference sequence). The germline V and J ends were trimmed by 6 bases and 4 bases, with 13 bases remaining between them. The CDR3 is 14 residues long. CDR3 sequence (DNA): TGTGCCAGCAGCTCAGGGGTGCGGGGAAACACCATATATTTT. Protein: CASSSGVRGNTIYF.

The CDR3 here is CASSFSQSTQYF. For the CDR3, the DNA is TGTGCCAGCAGCTTCTCCCAGTCCACGCAGTATTTT. J is TRBJ2-3 and V is TRBV7-3; D gene uncertain. In germline, CDR1 is SGHTA, CDR2 FQGTGA. The CDR3 consists of 12 residues. V lost 3 bases and J 9 bases, leaving 10 bases between the germline ends.

This rearrangement joins TRBV7-2 to TRBJ2-3, with a weak D call TRBD2 (7 bases). The V gene lost 2 bases and the J gene lost 0 bases, with 21 bases spanning the gap. Germline CDR1 is SGHTA and CDR2 is FQGNSA. The CDR3 sequence is 19 residues long. CDR3 bases: TGTGCCAGCAGCTTACGAAATCCTGTTGGGGGGGGCAGCACAGATACGCAGTATTTT. Its translation is CASSLRNPVGGGSTDTQYF.